This T cell receptor (beta chain) was found in a study of blood T cell repertoires in COVID-19. In Cohort 3, a recovered donor had either two negative PCRs, clearance, or symptom resolution. Repertoires were generated with immunoSEQ multiplex PCR, while TCRdb's copy carries only in-frame clones and drops some. The table has a few hundred thousand clones, 80% to 90% seen once. The clonotype was recovered from a man younger than 30 who had recovered from COVID-19. Input material: PBMCs or T cells enriched from blood (not recorded which).

CDR3 sequence (DNA): TGTGCTAGTGGAGGGGAAGCATACAATGAGCAGTTCTTC. Its protein product is CASGGEAYNEQFF. This chain uses TRBV12-5 with TRBJ2-1; maybe TRBD1 (5 bases). In germline, CDR1 is LGHNT, CDR2 FRNRAP. Trimming left V 6 bases short and J 4 bases short, with 10 bases between. This CDR3 comprises 13 residues.